This TCR beta chain was sequenced during a study of blood T cells in healthy people across ages. For the study at large: For every two T cells, template switching captured about one barcoded beta molecule.

This clonotype turned up a few times. A sample-barcoded 5' primer and a J-beta primer mix were used in a second PCR of about 7 to 12 cycles. Each cDNA molecule was tagged by a template-switch adaptor with 12 random nucleotides. From the 5' RACE reads, TCRdb called clonotypes with MiXCR, one entry per CDR3 protein. The table shows about 580,000 distinct CDR3 sequences, with roughly 43% occurring only once. Each donor was a healthy Caucasian individual from Russia, aged roughly 6 to 95. CDR1 is DFQATT and CDR2 is SNEGSKA in the germline V gene (reference sequence). CDR3 length: 13 residues. Between the trimmed V and J ends, which lost 0 bases and 3 bases, there was a span of 6 bases.

Input material: blood. V usage is TRBV20-1 and J usage is TRBJ2-1, with D uncertain. The sequence was obtained from a man at least 80 years old in good health. CDR3 region: CSARDIRYNEQFF. As DNA, the CDR3 is TGCAGTGCTAGAGATATCCGCTACAATGAGCAGTTCTTC.